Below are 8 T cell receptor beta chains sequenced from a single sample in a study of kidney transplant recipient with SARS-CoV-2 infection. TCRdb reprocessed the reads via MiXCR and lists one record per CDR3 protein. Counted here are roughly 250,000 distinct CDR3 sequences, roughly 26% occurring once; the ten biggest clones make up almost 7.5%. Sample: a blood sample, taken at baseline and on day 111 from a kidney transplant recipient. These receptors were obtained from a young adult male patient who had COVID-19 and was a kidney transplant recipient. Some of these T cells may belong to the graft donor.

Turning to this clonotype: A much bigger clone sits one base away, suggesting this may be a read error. The CDR3 DNA reads as TGTGCCAGCAGTAAAGAGGGAACTAATTCACCCCTCCACTTT. This codes for CASSKEGTNSPLHF. The chain carries TRBV12-3 or TRBV12-4 and TRBJ1-6; D gene ambiguous. The CDR3 covers 14 residues. V lost 5 bases, J lost 6 bases, and 11 bases lay in between.

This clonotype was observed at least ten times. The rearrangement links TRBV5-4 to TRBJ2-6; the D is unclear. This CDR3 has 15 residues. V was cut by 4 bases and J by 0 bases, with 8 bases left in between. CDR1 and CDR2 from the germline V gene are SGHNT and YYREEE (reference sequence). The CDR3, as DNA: TGTGCCAGCAGCACGGACGGCTCTGGGGCCAACGTCCTGACTTTC. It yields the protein CASSTDGSGANVLTF.

In DNA form, the CDR3 reads TGTGCCAGCAGTGATAGCGGGAGGGCCAGGAATGAGCAGTTCTTC. This sequence encodes CASSDSGRARNEQFF. The gene calls are TRBV7-2 and TRBJ2-1; 11 bases line up with TRBD2. The CDR3 has 15 residues. V lost 6 bases, J lost 7 bases, and 8 bases stayed unmatched. The germline CDR1 and CDR2 sequences are SGHTA and FQGNSA.

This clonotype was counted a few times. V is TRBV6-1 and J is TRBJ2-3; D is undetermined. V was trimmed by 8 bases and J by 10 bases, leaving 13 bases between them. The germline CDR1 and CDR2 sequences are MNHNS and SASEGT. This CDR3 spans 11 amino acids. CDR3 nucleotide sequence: TGTGCCAGCCGGGCGGCGTCAGCGCAGTATTTT. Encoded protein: CASRAASAQYF.

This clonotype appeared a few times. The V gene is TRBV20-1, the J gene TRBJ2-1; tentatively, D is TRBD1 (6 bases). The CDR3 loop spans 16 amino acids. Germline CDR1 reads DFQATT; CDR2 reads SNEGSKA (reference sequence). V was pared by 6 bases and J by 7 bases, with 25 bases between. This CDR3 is CSAGRRRGLRGNEQFF. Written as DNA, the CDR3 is TGCAGTGCCGGTCGTCGTAGGGGCTTAAGGGGGAATGAGCAGTTCTTC.

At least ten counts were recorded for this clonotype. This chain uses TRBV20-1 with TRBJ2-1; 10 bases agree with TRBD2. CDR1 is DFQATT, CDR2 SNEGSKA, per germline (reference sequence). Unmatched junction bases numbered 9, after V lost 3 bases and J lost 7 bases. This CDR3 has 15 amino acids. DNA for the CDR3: TGCAGTGCTAGTGATAGCGGGAGGCCGGGGAATGAGCAGTTCTTC. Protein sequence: CSASDSGRPGNEQFF.

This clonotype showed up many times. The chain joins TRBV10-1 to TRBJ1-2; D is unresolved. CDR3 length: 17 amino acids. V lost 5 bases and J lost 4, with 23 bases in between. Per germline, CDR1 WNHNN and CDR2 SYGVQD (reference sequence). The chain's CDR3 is CASSMLPRSRKTYGYTF. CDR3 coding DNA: TGCGCCAGCAGTATGCTGCCAAGATCGCGAAAGACCTATGGCTACACCTTC.

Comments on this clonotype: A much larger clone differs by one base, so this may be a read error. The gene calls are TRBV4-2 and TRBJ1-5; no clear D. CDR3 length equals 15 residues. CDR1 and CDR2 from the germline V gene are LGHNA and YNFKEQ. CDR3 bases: TGTGCCTGCAGCCAAGATTGGTCGGGTAATCAGCCCCAGCATTTT. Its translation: CACSQDWSGNQPQHF.